One and the same sample provided the 30 T cell receptor beta chains below, sequenced in a study of blood T cell repertoires in COVID-19. Data came from immunoSEQ multiplex PCR; TCRdb stores just in-frame clones and leaves some out. The sample contains over 60,000 clones, more than 90% of which appear only once. The sample was peripheral blood. These receptors were taken from a man aged 55 to 70 with acute or convalescent COVID-19.

The chain carries TRBV5-1 and TRBJ2-3; no definite D call. Trimming removed 0 bases from V and 4 bases from J, with 6 bases in between. The length of the CDR3 is 13 residues. Germline CDR1 reads SGHRS; CDR2 reads YFSETQ. The CDR3 spells CASSLAGADTQYF. The CDR3 coding sequence is TGCGCCAGCAGCTTGGCAGGCGCAGATACGCAGTATTTT.

The genes are TRBV18 and TRBJ1-4; D is possibly TRBD1 (5 bases). The V end was cut by 3 bases, the J end by 5 bases, with 7 bases between. In germline, CDR1 is KGHSH, CDR2 LQKENI. This CDR3 is built from 13 residues. CDR3: CASSPRQNEKLFF. The CDR3 DNA is TGTGCCAGCTCACCCCGACAGAATGAAAAACTGTTTTTT.

V gene TRBV4-1 combines with J gene TRBJ1-1, with TRBD1 identical over 7 bases. Germline V gene sequence: CDR1 MGHRA, CDR2 YSYEKL. The V segment lost 7 bases and the J segment 0 bases; nucleotides outside the gene matches: 8. The CDR3 totals 15 residues. The CDR3 coding sequence is TGCGCCAGCACCCGACAGGGTACCATGAACACTGAAGCTTTCTTT. It translates to CASTRQGTMNTEAFF.

V is TRBV27 and J is TRBJ1-1; a possible D gene is TRBD1 (6 bases). CDR3 length: 14 residues. Per the germline V gene, CDR1 is MNHEY and CDR2 is SMNVEV (reference sequence). V gave up 5 bases and J gave up 4 bases, with 14 bases separating them. Written as DNA, the CDR3 is TGTGCCAGCAGTACGGTGCAAGGGGGCACTGAAGCTTTCTTT. This sequence encodes CASSTVQGGTEAFF.

The V and J genes are TRBV13 and TRBJ2-3; 7 positions match TRBD1. The J segment lost 6 bases and the V segment lost 1 base, leaving 4 bases of the junction unmatched. The CDR3 has 14 residues. Per the germline V gene, CDR1 is PRHDT and CDR2 is FYEKMQ (reference sequence). DNA for the CDR3: TGTGCCAGCAGCTTAGAGGGGGCCGGGGATACGCAGTATTTT. Its translation is CASSLEGAGDTQYF.

The rearrangement uses TRBV19 and TRBJ2-1, with 8 bases lining up with TRBD2. CDR1 and CDR2 from the germline V gene are LNHDA and SQIVND (reference sequence). The CDR3 has 16 amino acids. Losses at the gene ends were 4 bases for V and 7 bases for J; bases not matched to a gene: 12. CDR3 nucleotide sequence: TGTGCCAGTAGTACCCGGGAGGGGGTCACTAGAAATGAGCAGTTCTTC. This sequence encodes CASSTREGVTRNEQFF.

The CDR3 DNA reads as TGTGCCAGCAGCTTACGGACAGGGGATGGCTACACCTTC. Amino acids: CASSLRTGDGYTF. This sequence joins TRBV7-3 and TRBJ1-2; 9 positions match TRBD1. The CDR3 has 13 residues. The trim removed 2 bases at V and 6 bases at J, leaving 1 base unmatched. Per germline, CDR1 SGHTA and CDR2 FQGTGA.

V is TRBV18 and J is TRBJ1-5, with D perhaps TRBD1 (6 bases). The CDR3 has 15 amino acids. Germline V gene sequence: CDR1 KGHSH, CDR2 LQKENI. Trimming removed 4 bases at V and 4 bases at J, with 14 bases between. As DNA, the CDR3 is TGTGCCAGCTCACGAGGGGGTTTAGCAAATCAGCCCCAGCATTTT. It codes for CASSRGGLANQPQHF.

V is TRBV18 and J is TRBJ2-6; 10 bases align to TRBD1. The junction had 4 bases not matched to a gene; V was cut back by 4 bases and J by 4 bases. Germline V gives CDR1 KGHSH, CDR2 LQKENI. The CDR3 totals 16 residues. In DNA, the CDR3 is TGTGCCAGCTCACTACCGGGACAGGGGGGGGCCAACGTCCTGACTTTC. It translates to CASSLPGQGGANVLTF.

The CDR3 region is CASSEAGARGYTF. For the CDR3, the DNA is TGTGCCAGCAGTGAGGCGGGGGCTCGTGGCTACACCTTC. The chain combines TRBV6-1 with TRBJ1-2; tentative D call: TRBD1 (6 bases). The CDR3 consists of 13 residues. The germline gives CDR1 MNHNS, CDR2 SASEGT. V was pared by 3 bases and J by 7 bases, with 12 bases between.

The gene calls are TRBV6-1 and TRBJ2-5; perhaps TRBD1 as D (5 bases). The V gene's germline CDR1 is MNHNS and CDR2 SASEGT. The CDR3 has 12 residues. V was shortened by 3 bases and J by 5 bases, with 7 bases between the two germline ends. The CDR3 spells CASSDRVETQYF. For the CDR3, the DNA is TGTGCCAGCAGTGACAGGGTTGAGACCCAGTACTTC.

This clone occurred a few times. The chain has TRBV25-1 and TRBJ2-7; 11 nucleotides agree with TRBD2. The V and J ends lost 1 base and 6 bases, in that order; junction bases with no gene match: 14. Germline lookup yields CDR1 MGHDK and CDR2 SYGVNS. CDR3 length equals 18 residues. This CDR3 reads CASSELRRLAGLRVEQYF. The CDR3 DNA reads TGTGCCAGCAGTGAATTAAGGCGACTAGCGGGACTGAGGGTCGAGCAGTACTTC.

The chain carries TRBV30 and TRBJ1-1; D remains ambiguous. Germline lookup yields CDR1 GTSNPN and CDR2 SVGIG (reference sequence). This CDR3 has 12 amino acids. The ends were cut back, 4 bases at V and 0 bases at J, with 6 bases in the middle. The chain's CDR3 is CAWKPMNTEAFF. In DNA, the CDR3 is TGTGCCTGGAAGCCGATGAACACTGAAGCTTTCTTT.

The V call is TRBV4-1, the J call TRBJ1-3, with 8 nucleotides matching TRBD1. The CDR3 is made up of 19 amino acids. After removal of 0 bases from V and 2 bases from J, the junction contained 12 bases not matched to a gene. CDR1 is MGHRA and CDR2 is YSYEKL in the germline V gene. Written as DNA, the CDR3 is TGCGCCAGCAGCCAAGATAGAGGACAGGGAGGCTCCGCTGGAAACACCATATATTTT. It is translated as CASSQDRGQGGSAGNTIYF.

The chain joins TRBV30 to TRBJ1-2, with 7 bases that match TRBD1. Per germline, CDR1 GTSNPN and CDR2 SVGIG (reference sequence). Germline trimming cut 5 bases from V and 1 base from J; bases unmatched to any gene: 1. The CDR3 runs 12 residues. Here the CDR3 DNA reads TGTGCCTGGGGGGACAGTAACTATGGCTACACCTTC. As protein: CAWGDSNYGYTF.

This clone has only one observation. The V and J genes are TRBV5-1 and TRBJ1-4; 10 nucleotides line up with TRBD1. Germline CDR1 SGHRS, CDR2 YFSETQ. The CDR3 is 18 amino acids. Losses at the gene ends were 4 bases for V and 6 bases for J; bases not matched to a gene: 15. CDR3 protein: CASSQSPGQGFQDEKLFF. CDR3 bases: TGCGCCAGCAGCCAATCACCGGGACAGGGGTTTCAAGATGAAAAACTGTTTTTT.

The J gene is TRBJ2-7, the V gene TRBV5-1, with TRBD2 as a possible D gene (5 bases). There are 13 residues in the CDR3. CDR1 and CDR2 (germline): SGHRS, YFSETQ. V was cut by 2 bases and J by 1 base, with 7 bases left in between. CDR3 coding DNA: TGCGCCAGCAGCTTCAGGACTTCCTACGAGCAGTACTTC. It yields the protein CASSFRTSYEQYF.

The chain uses TRBV9 and TRBJ2-3; maybe TRBD1 (5 bases). The V gene's germline CDR1 is SGDLS and CDR2 YYNGEE. V lost 0 bases and J lost 2, with 10 bases in between. CDR3 length: 15 amino acids. The CDR3 nucleotides are TGTGCCAGCAGCGTAGGGACAACCATCACAGATACGCAGTATTTT. Amino acid sequence: CASSVGTTITDTQYF.

CDR3 protein: CASSSLSTDTQYF. DNA for the CDR3: TGTGCCAGCAGCAGCCTAAGCACAGATACGCAGTATTTT. This chain links TRBV7-2 with TRBJ2-3; D uncertain. Germline CDR1 is SGHTA and CDR2 is FQGNSA. The V end lost 5 bases, the J end lost 0 bases, and 6 bases lay between the germline ends. The CDR3 contains 13 residues. The full variable domain, its missing parts supplied by reference TRBV7-2 and TRBJ2-3, is GAGVSQSPSNKVTEKGKDVELRCDPISGHTALYWYRQSLGQGLEFLIYFQGNSAPDKSGLPSDRFSAERTGGSVSTLTIQRTQQEDSAVYLCASSSLSTDTQYFGPGTRLTVL.

This chain uses TRBV19 with TRBJ1-1; D possibly corresponds to TRBD1 (6 bases). Germline assignment: CDR1 LNHDA and CDR2 SQIVND (reference sequence). Between the trimmed V and J ends, which lost 7 bases and 5 bases, there was a span of 20 bases. CDR3 length: 15 residues. The CDR3 spells CASTLEGGRGTEAFF. CDR3 in DNA: TGTGCCAGTACCCTGGAGGGGGGGAGGGGGACTGAAGCTTTCTTT. The full variable domain, completed using reference TRBV19 and TRBJ1-1, is DGGITQSPKYLFRKEGQNVTLSCEQNLNHDAMYWYRQDPGQGLRLIYYSQIVNDFQKGDIAEGYSVSREKKESFPLTVTSAQKNPTAFYLCASTLEGGRGTEAFFGQGTRLTVV.

Details on this clone: Other DNA sequences in the same sample also yield this CDR3. DNA for the CDR3: TGCGCCAGCAGCCTAGGACAGGGGTCCTACGAGCAGTACTTC. As protein: CASSLGQGSYEQYF. J is TRBJ2-7 and V is TRBV5-1; TRBD1 aligns across 9 bases. Per germline, CDR1 SGHRS and CDR2 YFSETQ. The trim removed 4 bases at V and 1 base at J, leaving 3 bases unmatched. This CDR3 has 14 amino acids.

The chain has TRBV5-4 and TRBJ2-2; D is unresolved. Germline CDR1 SGHNT, CDR2 YYREEE (reference sequence). Trimming pared 5 bases from V and 4 bases from J, leaving 12 bases between. The CDR3 loop spans 14 amino acids. The CDR3 coding sequence is TGTGCCAGCAGTTCCAGGCCGGCCACCGGGGAGCTGTTTTTT. Amino acids: CASSSRPATGELFF.

This clone was seen a single time. This rearrangement joins TRBV3-1 (or the pseudogene TRBV3-2) to TRBJ1-1, with a tentative D call TRBD1 (5 bases). Trimming shortened V by 2 bases and J by 3 bases, and 7 bases separated the two germline ends. The CDR3 consists of 13 residues. CDR1 is LGHDT, CDR2 YNNKEL, per germline (reference sequence). The CDR3 nucleotides read TGTGCCAGCAGCCAAACGGGGGACACTGAAGCTTTCTTT. Translation gives CASSQTGDTEAFF.

V is TRBV4-1 and J is TRBJ1-1, with TRBD1 as a possible D gene (6 bases). The CDR3 spans 17 residues. Germline V gene sequence: CDR1 MGHRA, CDR2 YSYEKL. Trimming took 4 bases from V and 2 from J, leaving 20 bases between them. The CDR3, as DNA: TGCGCCAGCAGCCCCACTGACAGGTCGGTTCACAACACTGAAGCTTTCTTT. Translation: CASSPTDRSVHNTEAFF.

The chain has TRBV6-2 or TRBV6-3 and TRBJ1-2; TRBD1 aligns across 8 bases. V gave up 6 bases and J gave up 6 bases; unmatched junction bases: 9. The CDR3 contains 14 residues. From germline, CDR1 is MNHEY and CDR2 SVGEGT. The CDR3 DNA reads TGTGCCAGCAGCTCAACCGGGACAGGTGATGGCTACACCTTC. Translating it yields CASSSTGTGDGYTF.

This clone was seen once. The gene calls are TRBV5-4 and TRBJ2-1, with 8 bases identical to TRBD2. Trimming removed 2 bases from V and 7 bases from J; junction bases left unmatched: 8. The CDR3 has 15 residues. Germline V gene lookup returns CDR1 SGHNT and CDR2 YYREEE (reference sequence). CDR3 in amino acids: CASSFGGGSENEQFF. The DNA of the CDR3 is TGTGCCAGCAGCTTCGGCGGGGGGTCTGAAAATGAGCAGTTCTTC.

The rearrangement joins TRBV29-1 to TRBJ1-5; 8 bases map to TRBD1. CDR1 and CDR2 from the germline V gene are SQVTM and ANQGSEA. V was pared by 6 bases and J by 0 bases, with 4 bases of the junction left unmatched. There are 14 residues in the CDR3. The CDR3, as DNA: TGCAGCGTGTCGACAGGGGTTAGCAATCAGCCCCAGCATTTT. It is translated as CSVSTGVSNQPQHF.

The chain recombines TRBV24-1 with TRBJ1-1; D remains ambiguous. V lost 4 bases, J lost 5 bases, and 10 bases lay in between. This CDR3 has 13 residues. Per germline, CDR1 KGHDR and CDR2 SFDVKD. The chain's CDR3 is CATSDPGETEAFF. CDR3 nucleotide sequence: TGTGCCACCAGTGACCCGGGTGAAACTGAAGCTTTCTTT.

The chain employs TRBV7-9 and TRBJ1-5, with D hard to call. The V end lost 1 base, the J end lost 0 bases, and 7 bases lay between the germline ends. Germline CDR1 reads SEHNR; CDR2 reads FQNEAQ (reference sequence). This CDR3 region has 15 residues. The CDR3 DNA is TGTGCCAGCAGCTTAGGAGCAGGTAGCAATCAGCCCCAGCATTTT. Translation: CASSLGAGSNQPQHF.

The chain combines TRBV7-3 with TRBJ1-3; 8 bases line up with TRBD1. The CDR3 is made up of 17 amino acids. Trimming at V came to 3 bases and at J to 3 bases, leaving 10 bases not matched to a gene. Per germline, CDR1 SGHTA and CDR2 FQGTGA. The CDR3: CASSLGPQGAHGNTIYF. For the CDR3, the DNA is TGTGCCAGCAGCTTGGGTCCCCAGGGGGCGCATGGAAACACCATATATTTT.